Presented here are 30 T cell receptor beta chains from one specimen sequenced in a study of cytomegalovirus exposure and HLA in healthy donors (dated by TCRdb to between 2016 and 2019). Libraries came from the immunoSEQ multiplex PCR assay. TCRdb carries this immuneACCESS record with in-frame sequences only. Its versions omit some clonotypes, under half of them owing to an unresolved V gene in the studies checked, with the rest unexplained. The sample profile shows approximately 270,000 clones; 85% to 90% of them were found once. The ten largest clonotypes hold 0.37% of the sample. Specimen: PBMCs. Source of these receptors: a woman between 18 and 29 years old in good health and CMV-seronegative.

This chain links TRBV4-3 with TRBJ1-2; 7 nucleotides align to TRBD1. The CDR3 sequence is 14 residues long. V dropped 0 bases and J dropped 3; count of bases not matched to a gene: 1. Germline lookup yields CDR1 LGHNA and CDR2 YSLEER. CDR3 bases: TGCGCCAGCAGCCAAGATACAGGGGACTATGGCTACACCTTC. Residues: CASSQDTGDYGYTF.

The chain recombines TRBV28 with TRBJ2-1; possible D gene TRBD1, 7 bases. Germline V lookup: CDR1 MDHEN, CDR2 SYDVKM. Trimming cost V 7 bases and J 4 bases, with 17 bases left between them. The CDR3 is 15 amino acids. CDR3 sequence reads: CASTQGGGRYNEQFF. As DNA, the CDR3 is TGTGCCAGCACCCAAGGAGGGGGCAGATACAATGAGCAGTTCTTC.

The chain combines TRBV5-1 with TRBJ1-4, with D possibly TRBD1 on 6 matching bases. V lost 0 bases, J lost 10 bases, and 13 bases lay in between. This CDR3 is built from 14 residues. The germline V gene encodes CDR1 SGHRS and CDR2 YFSETQ. The DNA of the CDR3 is TGCGCCAGCAGCTTGGACGGACAGTCAGTAAAACTGTTTTTT. It yields the protein CASSLDGQSVKLFF. Variable domain in full (rest from reference TRBV5-1 and TRBJ1-4): KAGVTQTPRYLIKTRGQQVTLSCSPISGHRSVSWYQQTPGQGLQFLFEYFSETQRNKGNFPGRFSGRQFSNSRSEMNVSTLELGDSALYLCASSLDGQSVKLFFGSGTQLSVL.

Remarks on this clone: The same CDR3 can be traced to other DNA sequences in this sample. V is TRBV11-1 and J is TRBJ2-1; maybe TRBD2 (6 bases). The CDR3 length is 16 residues. The germline V gene encodes CDR1 SGHAT and CDR2 FQDESV (reference sequence). Trimming removed 1 base at V and 0 bases at J, with 10 bases between. CDR3 DNA sequence: TGTGCCAGCAGCTTAGGGCTAGCGAGCTCCTACAATGAGCAGTTCTTC. Protein product: CASSLGLASSYNEQFF.

The CDR3 sequence: CASSLTGTSTDTQYF. The CDR3 bases are TGTGCCAGCAGCTTGACAGGAACTAGCACAGATACGCAGTATTTT. The chain couples TRBV7-7 to TRBJ2-3, with a weak D call TRBD1 (6 bases). The germline V gene encodes CDR1 SSHAT and CDR2 FNYEAQ (reference sequence). This CDR3 comprises 15 residues. V was pared by 3 bases and J by 0 bases, with 10 bases between.

This clone showed up just once. The chain has TRBV6-1 and TRBJ2-5; weak D call: TRBD1 (5 bases). V was cut by 2 bases and J by 9 bases, with 13 bases left in between. The CDR3 contains 13 residues. Germline lookup yields CDR1 MNHNS and CDR2 SASEGT. CDR3 DNA sequence: TGTGCCAGCAGTGAACGCAGGGATTCGTCCCAGTACTTC. This gives the protein CASSERRDSSQYF.

The chain recombines TRBV20-1 with TRBJ2-5; D call uncertain. V was trimmed by 6 bases and J by 2 bases, leaving 7 bases between them. This CDR3 has 11 residues. Looked up from germline, CDR1 is DFQATT and CDR2 is SNEGSKA (reference sequence). The chain's CDR3 is CSAPVQETQYF. In DNA form, the CDR3 reads TGCAGTGCCCCAGTACAAGAGACCCAGTACTTC.

This chain uses TRBV4-3 with TRBJ2-1; a possible D gene is TRBD2 (6 bases). The CDR3 loop spans 15 amino acids. Trimming removed 4 bases from V and 5 bases from J, with 15 bases in between. The V gene's germline CDR1 is LGHNA and CDR2 YSLEER. CDR3 amino acids: CASSLDGGANNEQFF. DNA of the CDR3: TGCGCCAGCAGCCTCGACGGGGGAGCCAACAATGAGCAGTTCTTC.

This clone is a singleton in its sample. V gene TRBV6-5 combines with J gene TRBJ1-5, with a tentative D call TRBD1 (6 bases). The V gene lost 7 bases and the J gene lost 8 bases, with 18 bases spanning the gap. The CDR3 is made up of 14 amino acids. Per the germline V gene, CDR1 is MNHEY and CDR2 is SVGAGI. The CDR3 region is CASTTRGGLEPQHF. The CDR3 bases are TGTGCCAGCACCACCCGGGGGGGGCTTGAGCCCCAGCATTTT.

There are a few counts of this clone. The chain carries TRBV5-1 and TRBJ2-7; 9 bases map to TRBD1. V trimming: 4 bases; J trimming: 1 base; junction bases outside the gene matches: 6. Germline CDR1 is SGHRS and CDR2 is YFSETQ. CDR3 length: 15 residues. CDR3 sequence reads: CASSPGQGRSYEQYV. The CDR3 DNA sequence: TGCGCCAGCAGCCCGGGACAGGGTCGGTCCTACGAGCAGTACGTC.

V is TRBV27 and J is TRBJ2-3; TRBD2 is a possible D gene (5 bases). The CDR3 has 16 residues. V lost 4 bases and J 2 bases, leaving 16 bases between the germline ends. Germline V gene sequence: CDR1 MNHEY, CDR2 SMNVEV (reference sequence). CDR3 in amino acids: CASSSPIGLNTDTQYF. The CDR3 bases are TGTGCCAGCAGTTCGCCAATTGGACTGAACACAGATACGCAGTATTTT.

This chain uses TRBV28 with TRBJ2-7; D unclear. Between the trimmed V and J ends, which lost 6 bases and 1 base, there was a span of 7 bases. This CDR3 spans 12 amino acids. Per the germline V gene, CDR1 is MDHEN and CDR2 is SYDVKM. The CDR3 DNA reads as TGTGCCAGCAGGCGTCAATCCTACGAGCAGTACTTC. The encoded protein is CASRRQSYEQYF.

The chain is built from TRBV13 and TRBJ2-5, with D maybe TRBD2 (5 bases). The CDR3 covers 13 residues. V was clipped by 5 bases and J by 0 bases, with 7 bases between them. CDR1 is PRHDT and CDR2 is FYEKMQ in the germline V gene (reference sequence). The CDR3: CASSAEDQETQYF. CDR3 nucleotide sequence: TGTGCCAGCAGCGCGGAGGACCAAGAGACCCAGTACTTC.

The chain links TRBV27 to TRBJ1-1, with D perhaps TRBD1 (6 bases). CDR1 and CDR2 (germline): MNHEY, SMNVEV (reference sequence). This CDR3 region has 18 residues. Trimming removed 2 bases from V and 5 bases from J, with 24 bases in between. The CDR3 sequence: CASSLRKGGGWADTEAFF. The DNA for the CDR3 is TGTGCCAGCAGTTTAAGGAAAGGGGGGGGCTGGGCGGATACTGAAGCTTTCTTT.

The CDR3 loop reads CASSPAGGEQFF. CDR3 coding DNA: TGTGCCAGCTCACCAGCGGGGGGGGAGCAGTTCTTC. The chain uses TRBV18 and TRBJ2-1, with 9 bases identical to TRBD2. The CDR3 runs 12 residues. Germline values: CDR1 KGHSH, CDR2 LQKENI. The V segment lost 2 bases and the J segment 10 bases; nucleotides outside the gene matches: 0.

V and J are TRBV5-4 and TRBJ2-1; 12 positions match TRBD2. This CDR3 region has 16 residues. Per the germline V gene, CDR1 is SGHNT and CDR2 is YYREEE (reference sequence). Unmatched junction bases numbered 3, after V lost 0 bases and J lost 5 bases. The CDR3 is CASSLGLAGANNEQFF. The CDR3 bases are TGTGCCAGCAGCTTGGGACTAGCGGGGGCCAACAATGAGCAGTTCTTC.

This chain connects TRBV18 to TRBJ2-1, with a tentative D call TRBD1 (6 bases). Germline values: CDR1 KGHSH, CDR2 LQKENI. The ends were cut back, 1 base at V and 4 bases at J, with 11 bases in the middle. This CDR3 is built from 15 residues. This CDR3 reads CASSPQWTAYNEQFF. The CDR3 DNA reads as TGTGCCAGCTCACCACAGTGGACAGCATACAATGAGCAGTTCTTC.

This chain uses TRBV4-3 with TRBJ2-1; 14 bases agree with TRBD2. The V gene's germline CDR1 is LGHNA and CDR2 YSLEER. V was pared by 4 bases and J by 9 bases, with 26 bases of the junction left unmatched. The CDR3 has 22 amino acids. The CDR3 coding sequence is TGCGCCAGCAGCCGGGGAAAACGACCGGGACTAGCGGGGGATGATAAATATGGTGAGCAGTTCTTC. Translated: CASSRGKRPGLAGDDKYGEQFF.

The chain couples TRBV7-8 to TRBJ2-7, with D tentatively TRBD1 (6 bases). Germline CDR1 is SGHVS and CDR2 is FQNEAQ. CDR3 length: 19 amino acids. Deletions cut 1 base from V and 4 bases from J, with 26 bases between. In DNA form, the CDR3 reads TGTGCCAGCAGCTTAGGAGGGCTCCGGGTGACAGGTGTACCTTACGAGCAGTACGTC. It encodes CASSLGGLRVTGVPYEQYV.

This chain joins TRBV19 and TRBJ1-5; D may be TRBD1 (6 bases). Trimming removed 3 bases at V and 5 bases at J, with 11 bases between. The CDR3 covers 14 residues. Germline V lookup: CDR1 LNHDA, CDR2 SQIVND (reference sequence). Here the CDR3 DNA reads TGTGCCAGTAGTATTTGGGGGCTTCATCAGCCCCAGCATTTT. As protein: CASSIWGLHQPQHF. The whole variable domain, filled in from reference TRBV19 and TRBJ1-5, reads DGGITQSPKYLFRKEGQNVTLSCEQNLNHDAMYWYRQDPGQGLRLIYYSQIVNDFQKGDIAEGYSVSREKKESFPLTVTSAQKNPTAFYLCASSIWGLHQPQHFGDGTRLSIL.

The genes are TRBV7-8 and TRBJ2-5; TRBD1 matches 7 bases. V lost 5 bases and J lost 2; bases outside the gene matches: 2. The CDR3 covers 13 residues. CDR1 is SGHVS and CDR2 is FQNEAQ in the germline V gene. DNA for the CDR3: TGTGCCAGCAGCCCGGGACAGCAAGAGACCCAGTACTTC. It specifies CASSPGQQETQYF.

This rearrangement joins TRBV25-1 to TRBJ1-1; possible D gene TRBD1, 5 bases. Between the trimmed V and J ends, which lost 3 bases and 4 bases, there was a span of 15 bases. The CDR3 has 15 residues. CDR1 and CDR2 from the germline V gene are MGHDK and SYGVNS. CDR3 sequence: CASSDQMTAPTEAFF. CDR3 nucleotide sequence: TGTGCCAGCAGTGACCAAATGACAGCTCCCACTGAAGCTTTCTTT.

The chain uses TRBV9 and TRBJ2-1; 11 bases are a match to TRBD2. Germline CDR1 is SGDLS and CDR2 is YYNGEE. V lost 3 bases and J lost 4; bases outside the gene matches: 9. This CDR3 region has 17 residues. This chain's CDR3 is CASSDNAGTSGYNEQFF. For the CDR3, the DNA is TGTGCCAGCAGCGATAATGCCGGGACTAGCGGTTACAATGAGCAGTTCTTC.

The chain carries TRBV27 and TRBJ2-1; 9 bases align to TRBD2. The CDR3 sequence is 14 residues long. Germline trimming cut 2 bases from V and 4 bases from J; bases unmatched to any gene: 0. Germline V gene data show CDR1 as MNHEY and CDR2 as SMNVEV (reference sequence). The CDR3 loop reads CASSLAGGYNEQFF. The CDR3 bases are TGTGCCAGCAGTTTAGCGGGGGGGTACAATGAGCAGTTCTTC.

The chain carries TRBV9 and TRBJ2-3; maybe TRBD2 (5 bases). The germline V gene has CDR1 SGDLS and CDR2 YYNGEE. V lost 0 bases, J lost 1 base, and 15 bases lay in between. The CDR3 totals 17 residues. CDR3 amino acids: CASSVGFRDTRTDTQYF. In DNA, the CDR3 is TGTGCCAGCAGCGTAGGGTTCCGGGATACCCGCACAGATACGCAGTATTTT.

This rearrangement joins TRBV7-8 to TRBJ1-1; 10 bases are shared with TRBD1. Germline lookup yields CDR1 SGHVS and CDR2 FQNEAQ. CDR3 size: 16 residues. Trimming removed 4 bases from V and 2 bases from J; junction bases left unmatched: 7. The CDR3 region is CASSSPGQGYNTEAFF. The CDR3 bases are TGTGCCAGCAGCTCACCGGGACAGGGGTATAACACTGAAGCTTTCTTT.

This clone was detected only once. The genes are TRBV2 and TRBJ2-1; 14 bases are shared with TRBD2. The ends lost 3 bases at V and 10 bases at J; junction bases unmatched: 5. Per the germline V gene, CDR1 is SNHLY and CDR2 is FYNNEI. The CDR3 sequence is 15 residues long. The CDR3 region has the DNA TGTGCCAGCAGTGAGGCCGGGACTAGCGGGGGCGAGCAGTTCTTC. Translation gives CASSEAGTSGGEQFF. The entire variable domain, with the rest obtained from reference TRBV2 and TRBJ2-1, is as follows: EPEVTQTPSHQVTQMGQEVILRCVPISNHLYFYWYRQILGQKVEFLVSFYNNEISEKSEIFDDQFSVERPDGSNFTLKIRSTKLEDSAMYFCASSEAGTSGGEQFFGPGTRLTVL.

The V call is TRBV11-3, the J call TRBJ1-4; D remains unclear. This CDR3 comprises 13 residues. The V gene lost 3 bases and the J gene lost 7 bases, with 9 bases spanning the gap. Germline-derived CDR1 and CDR2 are SGHNT and YENEEA. The CDR3 bases are TGTGCCAGCAGCTTTACGGGGAGTGAAAAACTGTTTTTT. This codes for CASSFTGSEKLFF.

This chain uses TRBV7-2 with TRBJ2-5, with TRBD1 matching over 10 bases. This CDR3 is built from 18 residues. Germline V lookup: CDR1 SGHTA, CDR2 FQGNSA. V shed 1 base, J shed 5 bases, and the junction held 13 bases outside the gene matches. The CDR3 region has the DNA TGTGCCAGCAGCTTAGTGGCGGTCGGGACAGGGGTGCGGGAGACCCAGTACTTC. Its translation is CASSLVAVGTGVRETQYF. Filled out from reference TRBV7-2 and TRBJ2-5, the complete variable domain reads GAGVSQSPSNKVTEKGKDVELRCDPISGHTALYWYRQSLGQGLEFLIYFQGNSAPDKSGLPSDRFSAERTGGSVSTLTIQRTQQEDSAVYLCASSLVAVGTGVRETQYFGPGTRLLVL.

J is TRBJ1-2 and V is TRBV5-4; no clear D gene. Per the germline V gene, CDR1 is SGHNT and CDR2 is YYREEE (reference sequence). The CDR3 consists of 14 residues. V lost 4 bases and J lost 2, with 12 bases in between. CDR3 nucleotide sequence: TGTGCCAGCAGCCTGGTCGGGTTAAACTATGGCTACACCTTC. It yields the protein CASSLVGLNYGYTF.